These 32 T cell receptor beta chains were all obtained from the same sample, sequenced in a study of response to subunit inactivated influenza vaccine. One entry per CDR3 protein, called by TCRdb with MiXCR from the RT-PCR reads. The sample has about 480,000 distinct CDR3 sequences; approximately 24% are singletons. Sequences were derived from CD4+ T cells sorted from PBMCs, sampled around 5 days after vaccination. Receptors were obtained from a man between 45 and 60 years old who received an inactivated influenza vaccine.

This clonotype appeared many times. The chain combines TRBV18 with TRBJ2-7; no clear D. This CDR3 has 14 residues. Germline lookup yields CDR1 KGHSH and CDR2 LQKENI. V lost 2 bases and J 3 bases, leaving 11 bases between the germline ends. The CDR3 protein is CASSPMAIDYEQYF. The CDR3 DNA reads as TGTGCCAGCTCACCAATGGCTATCGACTACGAGCAGTACTTC.

This clonotype was observed a handful of times. The gene calls are TRBV12-3 or TRBV12-4 and TRBJ2-2; possibly TRBD1 or TRBD2 for D (5 bases each). V gave up 6 bases and J gave up 3 bases, with 11 bases separating them. This CDR3 spans 14 amino acids. CDR3 sequence (DNA): TGTGCCAGCAGAGGAATGGGGGACACCGGGGAGCTGTTTTTT. As protein: CASRGMGDTGELFF.

This clonotype has a handful of counts. This sequence joins TRBV29-1 and TRBJ2-3; TRBD2 aligns across 16 bases. Losses at the gene ends were 7 bases for V and 1 base for J; bases not matched to a gene: 5. The germline CDR1 and CDR2 sequences are SQVTM and ANQGSEA. This CDR3 comprises 16 residues. The CDR3 sequence: CSAAGTSGGGTDTQYF. The CDR3 nucleotides read TGCAGCGCTGCGGGGACTAGCGGGGGGGGCACAGATACGCAGTATTTT.

Many counts were recorded for this clonotype. V and J are TRBV2 and TRBJ2-3, with a weak D call TRBD2 (5 bases). Trimming removed 4 bases from V and 2 bases from J, with 25 bases in between. The CDR3 extends over 19 amino acids. Germline-derived CDR1 and CDR2 are SNHLY and FYNNEI. The CDR3 reads CASSGMSQLAKTLTDTQYF. DNA for the CDR3: TGTGCCAGCAGTGGTATGAGTCAGCTAGCAAAGACTCTCACAGATACGCAGTATTTT.

A few counts support this clonotype. The chain carries TRBV7-8 and TRBJ2-7; D is uncertain. Trimming shortened V by 2 bases and J by 5 bases, and 13 bases separated the two germline ends. The length of the CDR3 is 14 residues. The germline V gene has CDR1 SGHVS and CDR2 FQNEAQ. CDR3 DNA: TGTGCCAGCAGCTTAACCAACCTACGGGACGAGCAGTACTTC. The encoded protein is CASSLTNLRDEQYF.

This clonotype appeared many times. CDR3 loop: CASSQVIVETGAYNEQFF. DNA of the CDR3: TGTGCCAGCAGCCAAGTGATAGTCGAGACAGGGGCCTACAATGAGCAGTTCTTC. The chain employs TRBV4-2 and TRBJ2-1, with TRBD1 matching over 8 bases. The CDR3 extends over 18 amino acids. Germline-derived CDR1 and CDR2 are LGHNA and YNFKEQ. After removal of 1 base from V and 2 bases from J, the junction contained 10 bases not matched to a gene.

This clonotype occurred a few times. J is TRBJ2-1 and V is TRBV30; D uncertain. The CDR3 consists of 12 residues. The germline CDR1 and CDR2 sequences are GTSNPN and SVGIG (reference sequence). V dropped 5 bases and J dropped 0 bases, with 5 bases sitting between them. The CDR3 nucleotides are TGTGCCTGGTCGGGCTCCTACAATGAGCAGTTCTTC. Amino acids: CAWSGSYNEQFF.

This clonotype was counted ten times or more. The chain combines TRBV20-1 with TRBJ2-7; TRBD2 matches 8 bases. J gave up 1 base and V 6 bases, and 8 bases lay outside the gene matches. Germline values: CDR1 DFQATT, CDR2 SNEGSKA (reference sequence). This CDR3 has 14 amino acids. The CDR3 DNA reads TGCAGTGCCAAATCTAGCGGGTATTCCTACGAGCAGTACTTC. This codes for CSAKSSGYSYEQYF.

The rearrangement links TRBV28 to TRBJ2-1, with 12 bases lining up with TRBD1. Germline CDR1 reads MDHEN; CDR2 reads SYDVKM. V was clipped by 6 bases and J by 9 bases; unmatched bases: 6. The CDR3 covers 14 residues. This chain's CDR3 is CASRPGTGGFEQFF. The CDR3 region has the DNA TGTGCCAGCAGGCCCGGGACAGGGGGCTTTGAGCAGTTCTTC.

V usage is TRBV20-1 and J usage is TRBJ2-1, with D possibly matching TRBD2 (6 bases). The CDR3 covers 14 residues. Trimming took off 5 bases at V and 5 bases at J, with 16 bases between the two ends. Germline-derived CDR1 and CDR2 are DFQATT and SNEGSKA (reference sequence). DNA for the CDR3: TGCAGTGCTCACGGGGGAGCGGGTAACAATGAGCAGTTCTTC. This sequence encodes CSAHGGAGNNEQFF.

Only a few counts were recorded for this clonotype. This sequence joins TRBV12-3 or TRBV12-4 and TRBJ2-1, with 13 bases fitting TRBD2. V trimming: 6 bases; J trimming: 12 bases; junction bases outside the gene matches: 14. The CDR3 runs 16 residues. Written as DNA, the CDR3 is TGTGCCAGCAGGTCCGGGACTAGCGGGGTGGTAGTGGGGCAGTTCTTC. As protein: CASRSGTSGVVVGQFF.

The chain employs TRBV29-1 and TRBJ2-7; weak D call: TRBD2 (6 bases). CDR3 length: 11 residues. The germline V gene encodes CDR1 SQVTM and CDR2 ANQGSEA. V lost 6 bases and J lost 7, with 13 bases in between. CDR3: CSVSGTREQYF. CDR3 DNA: TGCAGCGTGTCCGGGACTCGGGAGCAGTACTTC.

This clonotype has more than one count but fewer than ten. J is TRBJ2-7 and V is TRBV6-2 or TRBV6-3; possibly TRBD1 for D (6 bases). The V and J ends lost 6 bases and 0 bases respectively, with 15 bases between them. The V gene's germline CDR1 is MNHEY and CDR2 SVGEGT. The CDR3 covers 15 residues. CDR3: CASRTTGVASYEQYF. As DNA, the CDR3 is TGTGCCAGCAGGACGACAGGAGTCGCCTCCTACGAGCAGTACTTC.

Ten or more counts support this clonotype. Sequence at one end of the junction differs from germline and may be a read error. The CDR3 protein is CASSLNTDTQYF. The CDR3 nucleotides read TGTGCCAGCAGCCTTAACACAGATACGCAGTATTTT. The chain has TRBV5-1 and TRBJ2-3; no clear D gene. The germline CDR1 and CDR2 sequences are SGHRS and YFSETQ. This CDR3 is built from 12 residues.

The chain carries TRBV19 and TRBJ1-1; TRBD1 matches 10 bases. With V trimmed by 5 bases and J by 4 bases, 4 bases remained unmatched. Per germline, CDR1 LNHDA and CDR2 SQIVND (reference sequence). The CDR3 is made up of 14 amino acids. The CDR3 region is CASSGGQGFTEAFF. As DNA, the CDR3 is TGTGCCAGTAGTGGGGGACAGGGGTTCACTGAAGCTTTCTTT.

This chain uses TRBV29-1 with TRBJ2-7, with 7 bases identical to TRBD2. Germline trimming cut 2 bases from V and 2 bases from J; bases unmatched to any gene: 6. The V gene's germline CDR1 is SQVTM and CDR2 ANQGSEA. The CDR3 spans 14 residues. CDR3 sequence reads: CSVEWGGRPYEQYF. The CDR3 region has the DNA TGCAGCGTTGAATGGGGGGGAAGGCCCTACGAGCAGTACTTC.

The table lists this clonotype with a few counts. The chain has TRBV28 and TRBJ1-5; no clear D. Trimming cost V 4 bases and J 3 bases, with 19 bases left between them. This CDR3 has 17 amino acids. Looked up from germline, CDR1 is MDHEN and CDR2 is SYDVKM. The CDR3 region is CASSSSAAGSYNQPQHF. The CDR3 nucleotides are TGTGCCAGCAGTTCCTCGGCCGCCGGGAGCTACAATCAGCCCCAGCATTTT.

The chain couples TRBV30 to TRBJ2-2, with TRBD1 matching over 7 bases. This CDR3 is 18 amino acids long. Trimming removed 2 bases from V and 1 base from J; junction bases left unmatched: 13. Germline loops: CDR1 GTSNPN, CDR2 SVGIG (reference sequence). The CDR3 here is CAWSPFGVRGRNTGELFF. CDR3 in DNA: TGTGCCTGGAGTCCCTTTGGGGTGAGGGGGCGGAACACCGGGGAGCTGTTTTTT.

This clonotype was observed many times. For the CDR3, the DNA is TGTGCCAGCAGTTTACTAGCGGGAGGGGGGGAGACCCAGTACTTC. Its protein product is CASSLLAGGGETQYF. The chain couples TRBV12-3 or TRBV12-4 to TRBJ2-5; the match to TRBD2 covers 12 bases. V was pared by 2 bases and J by 5 bases, with 3 bases of the junction left unmatched. The CDR3 consists of 15 residues.

This clonotype was seen once. V usage is TRBV2 and J usage is TRBJ2-1; no clear D gene. V was pared by 3 bases and J by 4 bases, with 10 bases between. Germline V gene data show CDR1 as SNHLY and CDR2 as FYNNEI. The CDR3 sequence is 14 residues long. CDR3 region: CASSERNLYNEQFF. The CDR3 DNA sequence: TGTGCCAGCAGTGAGCGGAACCTTTACAATGAGCAGTTCTTC.

This clonotype turned up a few times. A read error may produce the germline difference seen at one junction end. V usage is TRBV20-1 and J usage is TRBJ1-1, with D maybe TRBD1 (6 bases). CDR1 and CDR2 from the germline V gene are DFQATT and SNEGSKA (reference sequence). The CDR3 loop spans 14 amino acids. CDR3 amino acids: CSARGAGANTEAFF. For the CDR3, the DNA is TGCAGTGCAAGAGGGGCAGGGGCGAACACTGAAGCTTTCTTT.

This sequence joins TRBV12-3 or TRBV12-4 and TRBJ2-3, with no clear D. This CDR3 comprises 14 residues. V lost 3 bases and J 5 bases, leaving 12 bases between the germline ends. The CDR3 loop reads CASSFAQRKDTQYF. Here the CDR3 DNA reads TGTGCCAGCAGTTTTGCCCAGAGGAAAGATACGCAGTATTTT.

The rearrangement uses TRBV25-1 and TRBJ2-1, with D possibly TRBD2 on 6 matching bases. Germline V CDR1 and CDR2: MGHDK, SYGVNS. There are 18 residues in the CDR3. The germline V and J ends were trimmed by 4 bases and 0 bases, with 19 bases remaining between them. CDR3 sequence (DNA): TGTGCCAGCAGTGCCCTCATGGCGGGAAGGAGCTCCTACAATGAGCAGTTCTTC. This sequence encodes CASSALMAGRSSYNEQFF.

The V and J genes are TRBV20-1 and TRBJ2-1; D remains unclear. Trimming removed 6 bases at V and 10 bases at J, with 16 bases between. This CDR3 region has 12 residues. Germline loops: CDR1 DFQATT, CDR2 SNEGSKA (reference sequence). The CDR3 region has the DNA TGCAGTGCCCAAGTAATGGGCGGAGAGCAGTTCTTC. It specifies CSAQVMGGEQFF.

This clonotype was detected only a few times. The chain employs TRBV12-3 or TRBV12-4 and TRBJ1-4; TRBD1 is a possible D gene (6 bases). The CDR3 has 15 residues. V was shortened by 6 bases and J by 8 bases, with 19 bases between the two germline ends. CDR3 loop: CASSRRGRFEEKLFF. DNA for the CDR3: TGTGCCAGCAGCCGGCGGGGGCGGTTTGAGGAAAAACTGTTTTTT.

The sample holds a few counts of this clonotype. The chain carries TRBV5-1 and TRBJ1-1; D ambiguous. Germline V gene data show CDR1 as SGHRS and CDR2 as YFSETQ. V shed 4 bases and J shed 0 bases, with 13 bases lying between them. This CDR3 is 15 amino acids long. CDR3 nucleotides: TGCGCCAGCAGCGGCGATGGGTTCATGAACACTGAAGCTTTCTTT. Translation gives CASSGDGFMNTEAFF.

The V call is TRBV5-1, the J call TRBJ1-6; TRBD1 might be the D (5 bases). From germline, CDR1 is SGHRS and CDR2 YFSETQ. This CDR3 is built from 13 residues. Between the trimmed V and J ends, which lost 5 bases and 7 bases, there was a span of 10 bases. The chain's CDR3 is CASRPRANSPLHF. As DNA, the CDR3 is TGCGCCAGCAGACCCAGGGCAAATTCACCCCTCCACTTT.

The chain recombines TRBV19 with TRBJ2-3; D is uncertain. V was clipped by 6 bases and J by 0 bases, with 10 bases between them. Germline loops: CDR1 LNHDA, CDR2 SQIVND (reference sequence). There are 14 residues in the CDR3. This CDR3 reads CASRMGPSTDTQYF. The CDR3 region has the DNA TGTGCCAGTAGGATGGGTCCTAGCACAGATACGCAGTATTTT. Supplemented by reference TRBV19 and TRBJ2-3, the full variable domain reads DGGITQSPKYLFRKEGQNVTLSCEQNLNHDAMYWYRQDPGQGLRLIYYSQIVNDFQKGDIAEGYSVSREKKESFPLTVTSAQKNPTAFYLCASRMGPSTDTQYFGPGTRLTVL.

This clonotype showed up just a few times. The CDR3 loop reads CSARVSGGGPYEQYF. The CDR3, as DNA: TGCAGTGCTAGAGTCTCGGGGGGAGGGCCCTACGAGCAGTACTTC. This chain links TRBV20-1 with TRBJ2-7; the match to TRBD2 covers 7 bases. V lost 1 base, J lost 2 bases, and 8 bases stayed unmatched. This CDR3 is built from 15 residues. CDR1 is DFQATT, CDR2 SNEGSKA, per germline (reference sequence).

This clonotype was counted at least ten times. This chain connects TRBV6-5 to TRBJ1-3, with D possibly TRBD1 on 5 matching bases. This CDR3 region has 14 residues. Germline CDR1 is MNHEY and CDR2 is SVGAGI. The ends were cut back, 4 bases at V and 2 bases at J, with 9 bases in the middle. The CDR3 region has the DNA TGTGCCAGCAGTTCGTTAGGGGCTGGAAACACCATATATTTT. Amino acids: CASSSLGAGNTIYF.

This clonotype showed up just a few times. This chain connects TRBV7-2 to TRBJ2-3; 14 nucleotides line up with TRBD2. The CDR3 runs 17 residues. The ends lost 5 bases at V and 5 bases at J; junction bases unmatched: 9. Germline CDR1 SGHTA, CDR2 FQGNSA. CDR3 DNA sequence: TGTGCCAGCAGCCCCGGGACTAGCGGGGGCCTAATAGATACGCAGTATTTT. Translating it yields CASSPGTSGGLIDTQYF.

V is TRBV20-1 and J is TRBJ1-5; tentatively, D is TRBD1 (6 bases). The V gene lost 6 bases and the J gene lost 4 bases, with 13 bases spanning the gap. Germline V gene data show CDR1 as DFQATT and CDR2 as SNEGSKA (reference sequence). The CDR3 contains 13 residues. The CDR3 DNA is TGCAGTGCCCAGGGAGGGGGGAATCAGCCCCAGCATTTT. Residues: CSAQGGGNQPQHF.